This is a list of T cell receptor beta chains from one sample in a study of early T cells in non-severe SARS-CoV-2 infection. TCRdb re-called the 5' RACE reads through MiXCR, storing one row per CDR3 protein. Of 45,000 to 55,000 distinct CDR3 sequences in the sample, around 14% were seen once. The specimen sequenced was whole blood. The receptors derive from an adult who was a healthcare worker with PCR-confirmed SARS-CoV-2 infection or an uninfected control (not recorded which). Both conserved end residues are part of each CDR3. The D gene is left open where the match is weak. Some rows mark clone size as missing; the rest say once, few, many or name a class of expanded clone.

13	few	TRBJ2-7	TRBV20-1	.	TGCAGTGCTCCTTACATCGTAGGCTACGAGCAGTACTTC	CSAPYIVGYEQYF
14	.	TRBJ1-1	TRBV2	.	TGTGCCAGCACCCCCGGGGAATACCACACTGAAGCTTTCTTT	CASTPGEYHTEAFF
13	.	TRBJ2-3	TRBV11-2	.	TGTGCCAGCAGCTTCGTCAGCACAGATACGCAGTATTTT	CASSFVSTDTQYF
14	many	TRBJ1-1	TRBV12-3/TRBV12-4	.	TGTGCCAGCAGTTTAGCAGGATCTGGCACTGAAGCTTTCTTT	CASSLAGSGTEAFF
15	.	TRBJ1-1	TRBV15	.	TGTGCCACCAGCAGAGATAGGTCTCTGAACACTGAAGCTTTCTTT	CATSRDRSLNTEAFF
14	.	TRBJ2-3	TRBV6-1	.	TGTGCCAGCAGTACCTTGACAGCTTGGGATACGCAGTATTTT	CASSTLTAWDTQYF
15	few	TRBJ1-4	TRBV18	.	TGTGCCAGCTCACACCGGGATGCAGCTAATGAAAAACTGTTTTTT	CASSHRDAANEKLFF
15	.	TRBJ1-1	TRBV29-1	.	TGCAGCGTTGAACCCCGGGGAGGACTGAACACTGAAGCTTTCTTT	CSVEPRGGLNTEAFF
14	many	TRBJ1-5	TRBV19	.	TGTGCCAGTAAGAAAGGCCAGGGCACCCAGCCCCAGCATTTT	CASKKGQGTQPQHF
13	many	TRBJ1-2	TRBV12-3/TRBV12-4	.	TGTGCCAGCAGTTTAGTCAGCAACTATGGCTACACCTTC	CASSLVSNYGYTF
13	few	TRBJ1-2	TRBV11-1	.	TGTGCCAGCAGCTTGCCGGGGAACTATGGCTACACCTTC	CASSLPGNYGYTF
17	many	TRBJ2-6	TRBV7-9	.	TGTGCCAGCAGCTTAGGGACTTCAAACTCTGGGGCCAACGTCCTGACTTTC	CASSLGTSNSGANVLTF
17	many	TRBJ2-1	TRBV6-5	TRBD2	TGTGCCAGCAGTTACTACGGGACTAGCGATACCTACAATGAGCAGTTCTTC	CASSYYGTSDTYNEQFF
16	many	TRBJ2-7	TRBV7-8	TRBD2	TGTGCCAGCAGCCGTCAGCGGGAGACGGTTTTCCACGAGCAGTACTTC	CASSRQRETVFHEQYF
16	many	TRBJ2-3	TRBV29-1	TRBD2	TGCAGCGTTGAAATCTCTAGCGGGCTTAGCACAGATACGCAGTATTTT	CSVEISSGLSTDTQYF
15	many	TRBJ1-5	TRBV28	.	TGTGCCAGCAGTTTCCCTAGGACAGTTTTCCAGCCCCAGCATTTT	CASSFPRTVFQPQHF
12	.	TRBJ1-5	TRBV29-1	.	TGCAGCGTGGGGTCAGGGAATCAGCCCCAGCATTTT	CSVGSGNQPQHF
16	many	TRBJ2-3	TRBV4-1	.	TGCGCCAGCAGCCAAGATGTGGGGGGGCGCGGAGATACGCAGTATTTT	CASSQDVGGRGDTQYF
14	many	TRBJ1-1	TRBV7-9	.	TGTGCCAGCAGCTTATTGGGGCTGGACACTGAAGCTTTCTTT	CASSLLGLDTEAFF
13	few	TRBJ2-7	TRBV3-1	TRBD2	TGTGCCAGCAGCCTTAGCGGGAGTTACGAGCAGTACTTC	CASSLSGSYEQYF
15	many	TRBJ2-7	TRBV2	.	TGTGCCAGCAGTCTAAACGGATTCGATCGGGGCGAGCAGTACTTC	CASSLNGFDRGEQYF
15	.	TRBJ2-1	TRBV7-3	TRBD1	TGTGCCAGCAGCTTCGGGACAGGCGGGTACAATGAGCAGTTCTTC	CASSFGTGGYNEQFF
15	many	TRBJ1-1	TRBV27	.	TGTGCCAGCAGTTTAAGAGGGACGGTTGGCACTGAAGCTTTCTTT	CASSLRGTVGTEAFF
16	.	TRBJ1-5	TRBV12-3/TRBV12-4	.	TGTGCCAGCAGTTTAGTTAGTGAGACTCAGGATCAGCCCCAGCATTTT	CASSLVSETQDQPQHF
14	many	TRBJ2-7	TRBV12-3/TRBV12-4	TRBD2	TGTGCCAGCAGGACCGGGACTAGCGGGACCGAGCAGTACTTC	CASRTGTSGTEQYF
16	.	TRBJ2-3	TRBV5-1	.	TGCGCCAGCAGCTTAGACAGAAGAGGTAGCACAGATACGCAGTATTTT	CASSLDRRGSTDTQYF
16	.	TRBJ2-3	TRBV12-3/TRBV12-4	TRBD2	TGTGCCAGCAGTCCTGGGACTACCACTAGCACAGATACGCAGTATTTT	CASSPGTTTSTDTQYF
13	few	TRBJ1-4	TRBV10-3	TRBD1	TGTGCCATCAGAGGGACAGGGAATGAAAAACTGTTTTTT	CAIRGTGNEKLFF
16	many	TRBJ2-2	TRBV6-2/TRBV6-3	TRBD1	TGTGCCAGCTCCTATCCCACCAGGGGGTACACCGGGGAGCTGTTTTTT	CASSYPTRGYTGELFF
14	many	TRBJ2-1	TRBV28	TRBD2	TGTGCCAGCAGTAGGCTAGCGGGAGCCTATGAGCAGTTCTTC	CASSRLAGAYEQFF
18	.	TRBJ1-2	TRBV4-1	.	TGCGCCAGCAGCCAAGGGCGTGGAGACCTAAAAGCTTCATATGGCTACACCTTC	CASSQGRGDLKASYGYTF
16	few	TRBJ2-3	TRBV28	.	TGTGCCAGCAGTTTGGGTAGCGGAACTAGCACAGATACGCAGTATTTT	CASSLGSGTSTDTQYF
12	.	TRBJ1-1	TRBV7-2	.	TGTGCCAGCAGCTTAGCCTGGGCTGGGGCTTTCTTT	CASSLAWAGAFF
14	.	TRBJ2-2	TRBV6-2/TRBV6-3	.	TGTGCCAGCAGTTACTCCTCGGGCACCGGGGAGCTGTTTTTT	CASSYSSGTGELFF
14	.	TRBJ2-7	TRBV28	TRBD1	TGTGCCAGCAATTTGGCGGGACAGGGGTGGGAGCAGTACTTC	CASNLAGQGWEQYF
11	few	TRBJ1-4	TRBV29-1	.	TGCAGCGCCCTGTGGAACGAAAAACTGTTTTTT	CSALWNEKLFF
18	many	TRBJ2-7	TRBV5-6	.	TGTGCCAGCAGCTTAGGATTCCCACGGGCAGCCGATACCTACGAGCAGTACTTC	CASSLGFPRAADTYEQYF
14	many	TRBJ2-1	TRBV7-2	.	TGTGCCAGCAGCTTATTGGCTGCAAACAATGAGCAGTTCTTC	CASSLLAANNEQFF
14	few	TRBJ2-5	TRBV6-5	.	TGTGCCAGCAGTTACTCGAGTTCCGGGCCGACCCAGTACTTC	CASSYSSSGPTQYF
15	.	TRBJ2-3	TRBV11-1	TRBD2	TGTGCCAGCAGCCGAAGCGGGGTTAGCACAGATACGCAGTATTTC	CASSRSGVSTDTQYF
15	many	TRBJ1-1	TRBV10-3	.	TGTGCCATCAGTCAATCCGGGACATCGAACACTGAAGCTTTCTTT	CAISQSGTSNTEAFF
21	.	TRBJ1-4	TRBV11-3	.	TGTGCCAGCAGCTCTCATATACCACCCCAGACAGATCTTGCAACTAATGAAAAACTGTTTTTT	CASSSHIPPQTDLATNEKLFF
17	few	TRBJ2-5	TRBV25-1	.	TGTGCCAGCAGTGACCGTGGGTCGGGACGGAGCCAAGAGACCCAGTACTTC	CASSDRGSGRSQETQYF
17	.	TRBJ2-4	TRBV28	.	TGTGCCAGCCTCAGTTTGATCCAAACACTAGCCAAAAACATTCAGTACTTC	CASLSLIQTLAKNIQYF
16	.	TRBJ2-3	TRBV7-2	TRBD2	TGTGCCAGCAGCTTATACCTAGCGGTTAACACAGATACGCAGTATTTT	CASSLYLAVNTDTQYF
13	many	TRBJ1-1	TRBV5-5	.	TGTGCCAGCAGCTTATATCTGAACACTGAAGCTTTCTTT	CASSLYLNTEAFF
15	.	TRBJ2-2	TRBV12-3/TRBV12-4	.	TGTGCCAGCAGTCCTTCGGGACGGAACACCGGGGAGCTGTTTTTT	CASSPSGRNTGELFF
12	.	TRBJ1-2	TRBV16	.	TGTGCCAGCAGCCCTTTTCCAGATGGCTACACCTTC	CASSPFPDGYTF
11	.	TRBJ2-5	TRBV29-1	TRBD1	TGCAGCGTCGACAGGGCAGAGACCCAGTACTTC	CSVDRAETQYF
15	.	TRBJ2-3	TRBV11-2	TRBD2	TGTGCCAGCAGCTTAGTATTAGCGGGAGCAGATACGCAGTATTTT	CASSLVLAGADTQYF
12	.	TRBJ2-1	TRBV7-9	.	TGTGCCAGCAGCTTCGGACGGGATGAGCAGTTCTTC	CASSFGRDEQFF
11	few	TRBJ2-5	TRBV28	.	TGTGCCAGCAGTTTCATAGAGACCCAGTACTTC	CASSFIETQYF
14	.	TRBJ2-2	TRBV6-1	.	TGTGCCAGCAGTGAAGCGGTACGGGCCGGGGAGCTGTTTTTT	CASSEAVRAGELFF
15	many	TRBJ1-2	TRBV27	TRBD1	TGTGCCAGCAGTTTATCAGGGGACAGTCTTTATGGCTACACCTTC	CASSLSGDSLYGYTF
15	many	TRBJ1-1	TRBV7-9	TRBD1	TGTGCCAGCAGCCCCCGTACGACAGGGGGCGGGAAAGCTTTCTTT	CASSPRTTGGGKAFF
15	many	TRBJ1-2	TRBV15	.	TGTGCCACCAGCAGAGTCTCAGGATATACGGATGGCTACACCTTC	CATSRVSGYTDGYTF
17	.	TRBJ1-2	TRBV4-1	.	TGCGCCAGCAGCCAAGTTAGGGGTACGCCCCAGGACTATGGCTACACCTTC	CASSQVRGTPQDYGYTF
12	few	TRBJ2-3	TRBV29-1	.	TGCAGCGTTGAAGTGGGGGCAGATACGCAGTATTTT	CSVEVGADTQYF